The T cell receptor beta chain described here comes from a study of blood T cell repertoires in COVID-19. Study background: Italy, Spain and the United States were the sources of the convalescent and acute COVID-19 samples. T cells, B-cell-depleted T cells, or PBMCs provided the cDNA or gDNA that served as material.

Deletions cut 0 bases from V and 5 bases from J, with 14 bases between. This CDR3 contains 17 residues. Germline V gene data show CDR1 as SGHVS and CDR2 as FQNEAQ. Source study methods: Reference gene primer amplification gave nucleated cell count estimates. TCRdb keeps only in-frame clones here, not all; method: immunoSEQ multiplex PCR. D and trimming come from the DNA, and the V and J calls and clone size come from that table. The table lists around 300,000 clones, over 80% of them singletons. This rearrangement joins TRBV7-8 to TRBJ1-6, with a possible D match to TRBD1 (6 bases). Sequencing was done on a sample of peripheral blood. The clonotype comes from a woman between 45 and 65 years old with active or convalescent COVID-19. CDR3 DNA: TGTGCCAGCAGCTTAGCTCCCGGGACACGGAATAATTCACCCCTCCACTTT. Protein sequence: CASSLAPGTRNNSPLHF.